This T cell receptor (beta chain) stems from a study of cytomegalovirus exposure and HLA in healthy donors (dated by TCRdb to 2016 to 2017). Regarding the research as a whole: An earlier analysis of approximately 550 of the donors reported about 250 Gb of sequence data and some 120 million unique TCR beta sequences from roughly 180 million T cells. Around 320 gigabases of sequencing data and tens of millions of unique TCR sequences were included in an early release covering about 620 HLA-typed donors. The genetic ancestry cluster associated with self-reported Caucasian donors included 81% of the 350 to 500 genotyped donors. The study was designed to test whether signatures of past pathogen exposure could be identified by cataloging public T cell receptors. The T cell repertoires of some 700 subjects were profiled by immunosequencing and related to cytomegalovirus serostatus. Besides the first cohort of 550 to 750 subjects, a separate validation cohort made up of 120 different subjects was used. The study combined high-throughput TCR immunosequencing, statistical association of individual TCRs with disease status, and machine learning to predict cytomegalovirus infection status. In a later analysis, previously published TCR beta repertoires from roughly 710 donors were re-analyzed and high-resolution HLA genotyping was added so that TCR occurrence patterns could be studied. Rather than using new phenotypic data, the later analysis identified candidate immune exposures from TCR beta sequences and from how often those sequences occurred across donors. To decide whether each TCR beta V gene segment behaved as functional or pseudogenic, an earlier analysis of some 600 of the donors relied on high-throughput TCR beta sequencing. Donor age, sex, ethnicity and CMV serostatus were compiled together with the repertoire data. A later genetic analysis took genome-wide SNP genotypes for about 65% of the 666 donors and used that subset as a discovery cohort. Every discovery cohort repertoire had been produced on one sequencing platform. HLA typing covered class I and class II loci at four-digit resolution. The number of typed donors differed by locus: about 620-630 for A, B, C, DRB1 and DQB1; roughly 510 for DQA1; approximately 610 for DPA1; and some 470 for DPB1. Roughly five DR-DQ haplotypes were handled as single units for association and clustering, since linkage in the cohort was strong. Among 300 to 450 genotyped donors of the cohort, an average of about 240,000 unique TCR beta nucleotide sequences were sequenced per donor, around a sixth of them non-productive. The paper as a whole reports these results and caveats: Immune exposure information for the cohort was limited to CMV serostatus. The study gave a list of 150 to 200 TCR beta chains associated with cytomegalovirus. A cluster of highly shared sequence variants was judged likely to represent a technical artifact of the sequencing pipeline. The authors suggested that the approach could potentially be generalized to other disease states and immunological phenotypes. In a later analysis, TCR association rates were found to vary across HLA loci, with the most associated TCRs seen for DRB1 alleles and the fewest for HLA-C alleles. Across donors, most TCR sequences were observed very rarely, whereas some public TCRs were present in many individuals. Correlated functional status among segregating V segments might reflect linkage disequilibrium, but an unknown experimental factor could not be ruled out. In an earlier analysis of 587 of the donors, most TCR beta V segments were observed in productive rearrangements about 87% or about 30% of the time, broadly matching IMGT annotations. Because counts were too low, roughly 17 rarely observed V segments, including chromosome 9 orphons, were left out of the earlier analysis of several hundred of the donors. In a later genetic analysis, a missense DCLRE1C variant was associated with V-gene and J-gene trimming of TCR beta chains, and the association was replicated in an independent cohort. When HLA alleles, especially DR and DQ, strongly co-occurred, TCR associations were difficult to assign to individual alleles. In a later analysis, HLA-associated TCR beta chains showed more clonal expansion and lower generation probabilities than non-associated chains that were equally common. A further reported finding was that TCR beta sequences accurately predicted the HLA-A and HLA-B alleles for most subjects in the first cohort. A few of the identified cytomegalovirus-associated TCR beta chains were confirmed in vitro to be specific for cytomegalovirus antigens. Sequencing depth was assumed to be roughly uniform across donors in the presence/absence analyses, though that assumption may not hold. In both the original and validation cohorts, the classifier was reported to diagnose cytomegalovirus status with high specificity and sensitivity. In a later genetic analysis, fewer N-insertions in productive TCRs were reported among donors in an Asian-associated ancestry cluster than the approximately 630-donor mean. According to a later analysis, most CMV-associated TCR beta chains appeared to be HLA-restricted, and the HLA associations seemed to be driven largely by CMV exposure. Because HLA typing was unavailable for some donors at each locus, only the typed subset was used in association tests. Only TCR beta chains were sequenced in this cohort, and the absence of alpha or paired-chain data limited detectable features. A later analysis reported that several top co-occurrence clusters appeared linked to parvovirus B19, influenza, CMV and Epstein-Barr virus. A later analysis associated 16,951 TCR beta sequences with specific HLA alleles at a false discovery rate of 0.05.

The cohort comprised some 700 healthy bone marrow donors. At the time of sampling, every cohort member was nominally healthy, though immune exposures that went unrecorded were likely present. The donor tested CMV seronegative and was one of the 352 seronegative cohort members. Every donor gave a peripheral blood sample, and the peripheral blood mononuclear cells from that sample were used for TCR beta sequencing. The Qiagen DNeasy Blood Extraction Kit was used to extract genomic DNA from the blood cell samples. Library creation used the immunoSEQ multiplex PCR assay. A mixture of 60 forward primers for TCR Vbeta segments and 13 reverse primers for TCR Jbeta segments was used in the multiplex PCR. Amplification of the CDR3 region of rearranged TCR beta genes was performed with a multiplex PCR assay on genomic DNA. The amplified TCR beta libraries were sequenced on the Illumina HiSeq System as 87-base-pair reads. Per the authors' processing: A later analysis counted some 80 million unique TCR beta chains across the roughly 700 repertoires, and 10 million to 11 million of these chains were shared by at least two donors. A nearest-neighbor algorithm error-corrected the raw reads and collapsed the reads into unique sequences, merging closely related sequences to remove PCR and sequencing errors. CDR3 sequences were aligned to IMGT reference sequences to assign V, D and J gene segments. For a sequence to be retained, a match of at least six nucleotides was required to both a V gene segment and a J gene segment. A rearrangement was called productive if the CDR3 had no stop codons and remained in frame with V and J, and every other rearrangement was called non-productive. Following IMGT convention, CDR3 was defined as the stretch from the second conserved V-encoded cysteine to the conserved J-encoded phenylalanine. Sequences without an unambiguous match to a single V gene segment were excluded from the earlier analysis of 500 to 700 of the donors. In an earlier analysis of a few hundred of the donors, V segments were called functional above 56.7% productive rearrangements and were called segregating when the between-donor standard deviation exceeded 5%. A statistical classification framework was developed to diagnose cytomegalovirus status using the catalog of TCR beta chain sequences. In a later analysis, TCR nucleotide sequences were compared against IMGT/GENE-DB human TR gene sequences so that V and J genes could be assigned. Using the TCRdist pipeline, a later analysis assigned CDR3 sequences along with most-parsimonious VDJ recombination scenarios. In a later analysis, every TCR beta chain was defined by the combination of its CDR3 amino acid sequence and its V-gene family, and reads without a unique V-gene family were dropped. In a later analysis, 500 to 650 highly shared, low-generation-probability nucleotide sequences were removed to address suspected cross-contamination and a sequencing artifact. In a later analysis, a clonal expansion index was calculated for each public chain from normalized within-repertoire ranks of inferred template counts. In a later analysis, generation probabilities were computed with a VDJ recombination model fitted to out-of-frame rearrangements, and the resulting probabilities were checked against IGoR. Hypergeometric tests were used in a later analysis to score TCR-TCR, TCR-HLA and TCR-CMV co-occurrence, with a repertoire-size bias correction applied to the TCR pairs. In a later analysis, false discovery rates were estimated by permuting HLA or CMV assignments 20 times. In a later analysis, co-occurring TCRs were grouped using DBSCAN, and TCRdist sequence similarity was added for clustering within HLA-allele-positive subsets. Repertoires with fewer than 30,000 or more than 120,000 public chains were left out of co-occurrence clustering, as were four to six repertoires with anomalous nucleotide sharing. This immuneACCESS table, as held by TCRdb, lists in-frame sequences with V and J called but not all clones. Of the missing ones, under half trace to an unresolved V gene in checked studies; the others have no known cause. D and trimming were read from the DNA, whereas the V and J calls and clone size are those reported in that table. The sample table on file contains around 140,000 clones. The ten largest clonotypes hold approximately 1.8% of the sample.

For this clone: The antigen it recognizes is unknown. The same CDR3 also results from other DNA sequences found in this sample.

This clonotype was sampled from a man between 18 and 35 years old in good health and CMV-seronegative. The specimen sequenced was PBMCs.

Read as DNA, the sequence is TGTGCCAGCAGCGTAGGCGGGAGTAGGGAGACCCAGTACTTC. Its protein is CASSVGGSRETQYF. In this chain, TRBV9 is recombined with TRBJ2-5; 7 middle bases align to TRBD2. The CDR3 runs 14 residues from the cysteine to the phenylalanine. Only the CDR3 DNA is retained, 42 bases long and in frame from the first base. The junction shows trimming of 0 bases on V and 5 bases on J, and the gene matches do not reach 4 bases of it. Based on the germline V gene, the CDR1 and CDR2 sequences are SGDLS and YYNGEE.